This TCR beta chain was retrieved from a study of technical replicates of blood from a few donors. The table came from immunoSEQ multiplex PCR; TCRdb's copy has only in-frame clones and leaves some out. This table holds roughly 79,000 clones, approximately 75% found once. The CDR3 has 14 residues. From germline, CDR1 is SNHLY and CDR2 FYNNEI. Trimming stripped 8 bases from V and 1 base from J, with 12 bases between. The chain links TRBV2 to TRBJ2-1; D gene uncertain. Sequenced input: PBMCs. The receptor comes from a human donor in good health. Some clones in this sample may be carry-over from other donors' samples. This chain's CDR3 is CASWSPRSYNEQFF. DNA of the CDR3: TGTGCCAGCTGGTCCCCCAGGTCCTACAATGAGCAGTTCTTC.